This is a list of T cell receptor beta chains from one sample in a study of blood T cell repertoires in COVID-19. Only in-frame clones appear in the TCRdb table, and some are missing; sequencing was by immunoSEQ multiplex PCR. The data contain some 68,000 clones, roughly 88% of them seen just once; the ten biggest clones take up 0.4% to 0.55%. The sequenced material came from peripheral blood. These receptors originate from a middle-aged man with COVID-19, enrolled during active disease. Both conserved end residues are part of each CDR3. The D gene is left open where the match is weak. Part of the rows lack a size; the others show once, few, many or a class for expanded clones.

clone size,V gene,J gene,D gene,CDR3 DNA,CDR3 protein
.,TRBV21-1,TRBJ2-3,.,TGTGCCAGCAGCAAAGGTGCTAGCGGGAGTTTGGGAGATACGCAGTATTTT,CASSKGASGSLGDTQYF
.,TRBV4-1,TRBJ1-4,.,TGCGCCAGCAGCTCACCGAACTCCCCAGAAAAACTGTTTTTT,CASSSPNSPEKLFF
.,TRBV6-5,TRBJ2-6,.,TGTGCCAGCAGTCCCCGGAGCTCTGGGGCCAACGTCCTGACTTTC,CASSPRSSGANVLTF
.,TRBV16,TRBJ2-1,.,TGTGCCAGCAGCCAGAGGCAGGGCGACAATGAGCAGTTCTTC,CASSQRQGDNEQFF
.,TRBV6-1,TRBJ1-5,.,TGTGCCAGCAGTGAGGAACAGGGACCTCAGCCCCAGCATTTT,CASSEEQGPQPQHF
.,TRBV7-9,TRBJ2-7,.,TGTGCCAGCAGCCCAAATATGTGGTTTGGGCCTGGGGAGCAGTACTTC,CASSPNMWFGPGEQYF
.,TRBV27,TRBJ2-7,.,TGTGCCAGCAGTCCTGCAGGAACCCTGAGCTCCTACGAGCAGTACTTC,CASSPAGTLSSYEQYF
.,TRBV4-1,TRBJ2-1,TRBD2,TGCGCCAGCAGTACCGGGACTAGTGGCTATGAGCAGTTCTTC,CASSTGTSGYEQFF
.,TRBV4-3,TRBJ2-1,.,TGCGCCAGCAGCCAAGATCCCGAGACTAGTCCCTACAATGAGCAGTTCTTC,CASSQDPETSPYNEQFF
.,TRBV30,TRBJ1-5,.,TGTGCCTGGAGTTGGTTAGAGAATCAGCCCCAGCATTTT,CAWSWLENQPQHF
.,TRBV6-5,TRBJ2-5,.,TGTGCCAGCAGATCCGACTACTGGATCGGGACCCAGTACTTC,CASRSDYWIGTQYF
few,TRBV19,TRBJ1-5,TRBD1,TGTGCCAGTAGTATAACAGGGGGCGGCAATCAGCCCCAGCATTTT,CASSITGGGNQPQHF
once,TRBV4-3,TRBJ1-1,.,TGCGCCAGCAGCCAAGATCAGGGTTTCACTGAAGCTTTCTTT,CASSQDQGFTEAFF
.,TRBV3-1/TRBV3-2,TRBJ2-5,.,TGTGCCAGCAGCCACTCTAGCCAAGAGACCCAGTACTTC,CASSHSSQETQYF
.,TRBV11-2,TRBJ1-1,.,TGTGCCAGCAGCTTAGCGACCCCCCGGGAATACCAAGCTTTCTTT,CASSLATPREYQAFF
.,TRBV7-2,TRBJ2-1,TRBD2,TGTGCCAGCAGCGTAGCGGGAGGTGGTAATGAGCAGTTCTTC,CASSVAGGGNEQFF
.,TRBV5-6,TRBJ2-3,.,TGTGCCAGCAGCTTGGCGGGAGTAGATACGCAGTATTTT,CASSLAGVDTQYF
once,TRBV12-3/TRBV12-4,TRBJ2-3,TRBD1,TGTGCCAGCAGTTTAGGCGCGGGACAGGGATATTTT,CASSLGAGQGYF
.,TRBV14,TRBJ2-7,TRBD2,TGTGCCAGCAGCCAAACTAGCGGGAGAGGTTGGTGGTACGAGCAGTACTTC,CASSQTSGRGWWYEQYF
.,TRBV20-1,TRBJ2-3,TRBD1,TGCAGTGCTAGGGACAGGGGAGCGCAGTATTTT,CSARDRGAQYF
.,TRBV7-8,TRBJ2-7,TRBD1,TGTGCCAGCAGCCCCGGTGCAGGGGGCCACGAGCAGTACTTC,CASSPGAGGHEQYF
.,TRBV4-1,TRBJ2-1,TRBD2,TGCGCCAGCAGCCAAGAAGCCCGACTAGCGGGAGGGCCCTACAATGAGCAGTTCTTC,CASSQEARLAGGPYNEQFF
.,TRBV7-9,TRBJ2-7,TRBD2,TGTGCCAGCAGCTCGGGACTAGGGAACTACGAGCAGTACTTC,CASSSGLGNYEQYF
.,TRBV27,TRBJ2-1,TRBD2,TGTGCCAGCAGCCTACCAAGGGGACTAGCGATCAATGAGCAGTTCTTC,CASSLPRGLAINEQFF
.,TRBV5-8,TRBJ2-2,.,TGTGCCAGCAGCTTGGGGGCAAACACCGGGGAGCTGTTTTTT,CASSLGANTGELFF
.,TRBV5-1,TRBJ2-7,.,TGCGCCAGCAGCTTGTCGGTGGGAGGAACCTACGAGCAGTACTTC,CASSLSVGGTYEQYF
.,TRBV6-6,TRBJ2-7,TRBD2,TGTGCCAGCAGTTATGGATTTAGCGGGATCCTCTACGAGCAGTACTTC,CASSYGFSGILYEQYF
.,TRBV5-6,TRBJ1-3,.,TGTGCCAGCGGGGGACTTTCCAACTCTGGAAACACCATATATTTT,CASGGLSNSGNTIYF
.,TRBV29-1,TRBJ2-3,.,TGCAGCGTTGGGAGCGGGTCGGGGGATACGCAGTATTTT,CSVGSGSGDTQYF
.,TRBV18,TRBJ2-7,.,TGTGCCAGCTCATCTGGACGGGGCTACGAGCAGTACTTC,CASSSGRGYEQYF
.,TRBV21-1,TRBJ2-7,.,TGTGCCAGCAGCATACCGCTCGGACATTCCTCCTACGAGCAGTACTTC,CASSIPLGHSSYEQYF
.,TRBV27,TRBJ1-5,.,TGTGCCAGCAGTTTATCGGCCAGGGGAAGGGAGCAGCCCCAGCATTTT,CASSLSARGREQPQHF
.,TRBV4-2,TRBJ2-7,TRBD2,TGTGCCAGCAGCCACCTAAGCGGGGGCTCCTACGAGCAGTACTTC,CASSHLSGGSYEQYF
.,TRBV19,TRBJ2-2,TRBD1,TGTGCCAGTAGTCCCGGGACAGGACGCACCGGGGAGCTGTTTTTT,CASSPGTGRTGELFF
.,TRBV11-2,TRBJ2-7,TRBD2,TGTGCCAGCAGCTTGGGGCTAGCGGGAGTGATGTACGAGCAGTACTTC,CASSLGLAGVMYEQYF
.,TRBV19,TRBJ2-7,.,TGTGCCAGTAGCGAAGGGGGGGGTCGGAGGACAGCCTACGAGCAGTACTTC,CASSEGGGRRTAYEQYF
.,TRBV9,TRBJ2-3,.,TGTGCCAGCAGCGTGGACAGCCGCACAGATACGCAGTATTTT,CASSVDSRTDTQYF
.,TRBV3-1/TRBV3-2,TRBJ1-5,.,TGTGCCAGCAGCCAGGAGAATCAGCCCCAGCATTTT,CASSQENQPQHF
.,TRBV6-5,TRBJ1-5,.,TGTGCCAGCAGCCGCGATGGTCGGAGCAATCAGCCCCAGCATTTT,CASSRDGRSNQPQHF
.,TRBV5-1,TRBJ1-5,TRBD1,TGCGCCAGCAGCTGGGGGACAGGGGCCGATCAGCCCCAGCATTTT,CASSWGTGADQPQHF
.,TRBV2,TRBJ2-5,TRBD1,TGTGCCAGAGGACAGGAGAGAGAGACCCAGTACTTC,CARGQERETQYF
.,TRBV29-1,TRBJ1-2,.,TGCAGCGGGTCGGGACACGGCTATGGCTACACCTTC,CSGSGHGYGYTF
once,TRBV12-3/TRBV12-4,TRBJ1-2,.,TGTGCCAGCAGTGAACAGGGTCTGCTTGGCTACACCTTC,CASSEQGLLGYTF
.,TRBV2,TRBJ2-2,.,TGTGCCAGCGGAAACGCAGGGGCCGGGGAGCTGTTTTTT,CASGNAGAGELFF
.,TRBV19,TRBJ1-2,TRBD1,TGTGCCAGTAGCGCGACAGGGAAGCTTGGCTACACCTTC,CASSATGKLGYTF
.,TRBV5-1,TRBJ2-3,.,TGCGCCAGCAGCGACAACACAGATACGCAGTATTTT,CASSDNTDTQYF
.,TRBV12-3/TRBV12-4,TRBJ1-1,TRBD1,TGTGCCAGCAGTTTGGGGACAGCCACTGAAGCTTTCTTT,CASSLGTATEAFF
.,TRBV3-1/TRBV3-2,TRBJ1-3,.,TGTGCCAGCAGCCTGAGCTCTGGAAACACCATATATTTT,CASSLSSGNTIYF
.,TRBV6-5,TRBJ1-6,TRBD1,TGTGCCAGCAAAGCCGGGACAGATCATAATTCACCCCTCCACTTT,CASKAGTDHNSPLHF
.,TRBV5-1,TRBJ1-1,.,TGCGCCAGCAGCTTACAGGGCCCTACCAACACTGAAGCTTTCTTT,CASSLQGPTNTEAFF
few,TRBV27,TRBJ1-2,.,TGTGCCAGCAGTTTGAACAGGGAGTACCGCTACACCTTC,CASSLNREYRYTF
.,TRBV7-2,TRBJ2-7,.,TGTGCCAGCAGCCCGAACCTATTTTACGAGCAGTACTTC,CASSPNLFYEQYF
.,TRBV21-1,TRBJ1-1,.,TGTGCCAGCAGCAAGGCTGGGACAAGCACTGAAGCTTTCTTT,CASSKAGTSTEAFF
.,TRBV7-2,TRBJ2-5,.,TGTGCCAGCAGCCCTCTAGCTTTGACCCAGTACTTC,CASSPLALTQYF
.,TRBV27,TRBJ1-6,.,TGTGCCAGCAGTTTGGAGGGGCCGGATAATTCACCCCTCCACTTT,CASSLEGPDNSPLHF
.,TRBV12-3/TRBV12-4,TRBJ1-5,.,TGTGCCAGCAGCCTTGGGGAGGGCCAGCCCCAGCATTTT,CASSLGEGQPQHF
.,TRBV4-3,TRBJ2-1,TRBD2,TGCGCCAGCAGCCAAGGACTAGCGGGCAGGTACAATGAGCAGTTCTTC,CASSQGLAGRYNEQFF
.,TRBV5-1,TRBJ1-2,.,TGCGCCAGCAGCTTCGGAGGGGACTTCTATGGCTACACCTTC,CASSFGGDFYGYTF
.,TRBV6-4,TRBJ1-4,.,TGTGCCAGCAGCCTTGTTGAAAAACTGTTTTTT,CASSLVEKLFF